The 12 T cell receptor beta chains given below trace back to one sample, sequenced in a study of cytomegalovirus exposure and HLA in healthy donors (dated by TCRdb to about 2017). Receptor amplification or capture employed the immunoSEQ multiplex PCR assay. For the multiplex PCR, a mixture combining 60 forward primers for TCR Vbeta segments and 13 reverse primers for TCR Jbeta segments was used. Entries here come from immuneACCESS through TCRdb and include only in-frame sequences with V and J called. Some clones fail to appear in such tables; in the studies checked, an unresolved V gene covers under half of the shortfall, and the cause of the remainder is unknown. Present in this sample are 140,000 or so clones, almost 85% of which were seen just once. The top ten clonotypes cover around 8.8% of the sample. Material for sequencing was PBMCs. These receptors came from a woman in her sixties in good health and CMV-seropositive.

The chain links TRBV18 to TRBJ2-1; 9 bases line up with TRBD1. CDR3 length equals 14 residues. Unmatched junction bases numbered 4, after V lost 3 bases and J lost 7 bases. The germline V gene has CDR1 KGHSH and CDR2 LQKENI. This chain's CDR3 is CASSPTTGGNEQFF. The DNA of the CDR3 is TGTGCCAGCTCACCGACGACAGGGGGAAATGAGCAGTTCTTC.

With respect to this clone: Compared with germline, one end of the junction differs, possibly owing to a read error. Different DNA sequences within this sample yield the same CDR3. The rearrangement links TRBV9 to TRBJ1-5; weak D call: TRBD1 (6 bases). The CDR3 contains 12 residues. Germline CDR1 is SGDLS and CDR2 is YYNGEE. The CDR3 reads CASSQGNQPQHF. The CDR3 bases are TGCGCCAGCAGTCAGGGGAATCAGCCCCAGCATTTT.

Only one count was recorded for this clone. CDR3 coding DNA: TGTGCCAGCAGCCCCGAAAGGACTAGCGGCGTATCTAGCACAGATACGCAGTATTTT. It translates to CASSPERTSGVSSTDTQYF. The chain uses TRBV9 and TRBJ2-3; 10 bases match TRBD2. The CDR3 has 19 residues. Germline V lookup: CDR1 SGDLS, CDR2 YYNGEE. V shed 4 bases and J 0 bases; nucleotides not matched to a gene: 14. Filled out from reference TRBV9 and TRBJ2-3, the complete variable domain reads DSGVTQTPKHLITATGQRVTLRCSPRSGDLSVYWYQQSLDQGLQFLIQYYNGEERAKGNILERFSAQQFPDLHSELNLSSLELGDSALYFCASSPERTSGVSSTDTQYFGPGTRLTVL.

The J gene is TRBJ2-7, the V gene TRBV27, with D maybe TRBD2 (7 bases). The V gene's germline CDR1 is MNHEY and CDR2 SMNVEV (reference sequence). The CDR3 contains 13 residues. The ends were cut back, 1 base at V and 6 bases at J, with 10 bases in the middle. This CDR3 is CASSLWGGREQYF. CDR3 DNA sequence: TGTGCCAGCAGTTTATGGGGGGGGCGCGAGCAGTACTTC.

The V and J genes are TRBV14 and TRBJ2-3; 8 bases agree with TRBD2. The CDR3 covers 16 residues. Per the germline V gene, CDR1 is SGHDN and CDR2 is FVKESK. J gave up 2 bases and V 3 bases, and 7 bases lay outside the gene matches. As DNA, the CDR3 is TGTGCCAGCAGCCACGTCGGACTAGCAGACACAGATACGCAGTATTTT. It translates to CASSHVGLADTDTQYF.

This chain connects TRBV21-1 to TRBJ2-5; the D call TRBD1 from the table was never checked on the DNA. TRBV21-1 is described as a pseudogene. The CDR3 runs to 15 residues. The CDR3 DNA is TGTGCCAGCAGCAGAAACAACAGGGGGCAAGAGACCCAGTACTTC. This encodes CASSRNNRGQETQYF.

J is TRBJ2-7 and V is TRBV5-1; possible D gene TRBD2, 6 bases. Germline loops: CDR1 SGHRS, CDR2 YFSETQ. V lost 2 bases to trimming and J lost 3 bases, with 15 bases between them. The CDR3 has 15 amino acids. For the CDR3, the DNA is TGCGCCAGCAGCTTTCAGTCGGACGGGGGCTACGAGCAGTACTTC. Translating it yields CASSFQSDGGYEQYF.

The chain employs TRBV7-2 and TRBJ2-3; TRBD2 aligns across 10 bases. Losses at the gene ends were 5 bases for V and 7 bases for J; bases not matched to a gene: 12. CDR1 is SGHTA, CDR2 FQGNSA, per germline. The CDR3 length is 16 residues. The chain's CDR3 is CASSGQREGLSYTQYF. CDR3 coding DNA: TGTGCCAGCAGCGGGCAGCGGGAGGGCCTCAGTTATACGCAGTATTTT.

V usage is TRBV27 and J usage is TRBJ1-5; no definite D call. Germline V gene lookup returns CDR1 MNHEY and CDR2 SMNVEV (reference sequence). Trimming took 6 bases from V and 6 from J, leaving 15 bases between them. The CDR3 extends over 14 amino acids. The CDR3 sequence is CASRSFLGGQPQHF. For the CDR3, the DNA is TGTGCCAGCAGATCCTTTCTAGGAGGTCAGCCCCAGCATTTT.

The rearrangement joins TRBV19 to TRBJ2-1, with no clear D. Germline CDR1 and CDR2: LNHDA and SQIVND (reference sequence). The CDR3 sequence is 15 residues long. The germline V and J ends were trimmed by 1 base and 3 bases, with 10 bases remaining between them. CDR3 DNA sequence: TGTGCCAGTAGTATAGGGCGGCGACTCTACAATGAGCAGTTCTTC. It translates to CASSIGRRLYNEQFF.

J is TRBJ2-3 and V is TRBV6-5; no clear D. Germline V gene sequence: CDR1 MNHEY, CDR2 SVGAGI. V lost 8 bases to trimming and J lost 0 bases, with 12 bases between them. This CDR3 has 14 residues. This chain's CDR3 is CASRLSTSTDTQYF. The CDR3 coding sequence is TGTGCCAGCCGGTTAAGCACTAGCACAGATACGCAGTATTTT.

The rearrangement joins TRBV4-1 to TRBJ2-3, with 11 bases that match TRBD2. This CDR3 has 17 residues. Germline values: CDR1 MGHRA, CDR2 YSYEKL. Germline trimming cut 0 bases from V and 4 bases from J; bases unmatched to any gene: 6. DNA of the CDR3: TGCGCCAGCAGCCAAGAGAGTAGCGGGAGGGCCCCAGATACGCAGTATTTT. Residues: CASSQESSGRAPDTQYF.